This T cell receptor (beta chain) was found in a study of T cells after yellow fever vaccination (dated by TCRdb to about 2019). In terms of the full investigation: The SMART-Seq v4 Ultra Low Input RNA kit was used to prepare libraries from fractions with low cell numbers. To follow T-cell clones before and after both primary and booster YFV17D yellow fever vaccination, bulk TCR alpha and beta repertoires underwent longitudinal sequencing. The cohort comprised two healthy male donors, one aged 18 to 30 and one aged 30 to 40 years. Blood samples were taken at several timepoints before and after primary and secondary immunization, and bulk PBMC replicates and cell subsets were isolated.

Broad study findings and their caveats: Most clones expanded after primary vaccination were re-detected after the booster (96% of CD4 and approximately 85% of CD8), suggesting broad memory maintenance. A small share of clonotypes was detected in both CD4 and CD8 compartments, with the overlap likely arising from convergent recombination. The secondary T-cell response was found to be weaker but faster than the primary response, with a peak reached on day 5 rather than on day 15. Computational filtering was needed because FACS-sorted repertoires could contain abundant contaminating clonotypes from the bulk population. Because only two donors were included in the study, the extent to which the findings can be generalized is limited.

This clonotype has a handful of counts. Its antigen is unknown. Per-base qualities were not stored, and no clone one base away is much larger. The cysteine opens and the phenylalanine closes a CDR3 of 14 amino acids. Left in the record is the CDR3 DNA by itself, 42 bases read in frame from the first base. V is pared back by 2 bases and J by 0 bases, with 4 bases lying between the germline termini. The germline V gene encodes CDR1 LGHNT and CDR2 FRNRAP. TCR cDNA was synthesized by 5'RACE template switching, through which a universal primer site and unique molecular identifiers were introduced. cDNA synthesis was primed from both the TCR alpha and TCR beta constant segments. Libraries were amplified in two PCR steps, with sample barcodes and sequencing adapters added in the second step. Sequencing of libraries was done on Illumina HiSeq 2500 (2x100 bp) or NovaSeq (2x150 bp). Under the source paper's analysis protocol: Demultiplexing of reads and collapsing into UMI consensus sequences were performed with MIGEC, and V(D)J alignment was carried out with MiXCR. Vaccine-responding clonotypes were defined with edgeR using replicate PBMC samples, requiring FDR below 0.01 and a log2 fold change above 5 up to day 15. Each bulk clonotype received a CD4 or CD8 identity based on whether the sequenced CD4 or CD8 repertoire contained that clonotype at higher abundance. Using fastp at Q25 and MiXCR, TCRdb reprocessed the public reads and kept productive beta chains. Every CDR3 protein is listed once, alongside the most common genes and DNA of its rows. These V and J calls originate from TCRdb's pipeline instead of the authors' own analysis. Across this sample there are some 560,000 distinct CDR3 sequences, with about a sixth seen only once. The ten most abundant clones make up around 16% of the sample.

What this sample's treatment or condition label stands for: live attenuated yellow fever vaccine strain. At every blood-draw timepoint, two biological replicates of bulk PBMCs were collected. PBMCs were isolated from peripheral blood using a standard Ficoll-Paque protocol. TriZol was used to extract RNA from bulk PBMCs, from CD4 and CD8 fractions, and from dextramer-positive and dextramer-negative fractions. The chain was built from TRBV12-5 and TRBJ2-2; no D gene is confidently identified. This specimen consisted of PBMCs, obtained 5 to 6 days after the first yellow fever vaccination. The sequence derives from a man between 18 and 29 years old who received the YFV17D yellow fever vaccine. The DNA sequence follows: TGTGCTAGTGGTTTGACGTCGAACACCGGGGAGCTGTTTTTT. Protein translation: CASGLTSNTGELFF.